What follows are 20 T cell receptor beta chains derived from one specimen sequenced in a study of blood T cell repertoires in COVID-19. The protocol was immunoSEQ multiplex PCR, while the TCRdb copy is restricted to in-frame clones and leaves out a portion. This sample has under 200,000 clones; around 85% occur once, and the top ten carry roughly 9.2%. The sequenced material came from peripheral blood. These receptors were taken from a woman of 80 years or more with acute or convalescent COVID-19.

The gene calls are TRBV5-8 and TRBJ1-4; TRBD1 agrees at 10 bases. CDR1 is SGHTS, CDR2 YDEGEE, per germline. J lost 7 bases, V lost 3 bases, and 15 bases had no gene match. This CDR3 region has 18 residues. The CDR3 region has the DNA TGTGCCAGCAGCTCACCGGGACAGGGGATTGGTAAGAGTGAAAAACTGTTTTTT. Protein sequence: CASSSPGQGIGKSEKLFF.

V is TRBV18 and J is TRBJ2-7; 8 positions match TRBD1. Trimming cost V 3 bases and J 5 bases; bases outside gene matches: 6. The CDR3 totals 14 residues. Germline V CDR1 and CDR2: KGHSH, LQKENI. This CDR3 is CASSPQGAFHEQYF. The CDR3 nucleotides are TGTGCCAGCTCACCCCAGGGGGCGTTCCACGAGCAGTACTTC.

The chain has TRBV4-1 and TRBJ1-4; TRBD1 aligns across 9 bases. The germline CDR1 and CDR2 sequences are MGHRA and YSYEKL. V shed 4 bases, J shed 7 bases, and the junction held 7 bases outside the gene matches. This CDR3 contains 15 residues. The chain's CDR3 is CASSPAGQGSEKLFF. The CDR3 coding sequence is TGCGCCAGCAGCCCAGCTGGACAGGGGTCTGAAAAACTGTTTTTT.

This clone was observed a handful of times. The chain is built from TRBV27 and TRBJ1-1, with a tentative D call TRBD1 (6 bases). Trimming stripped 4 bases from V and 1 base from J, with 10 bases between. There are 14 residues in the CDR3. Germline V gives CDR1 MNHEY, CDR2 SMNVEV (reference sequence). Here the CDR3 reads CASSWSRGNTEAFF. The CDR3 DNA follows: TGTGCCAGCAGTTGGTCCAGGGGGAACACTGAAGCTTTCTTT.

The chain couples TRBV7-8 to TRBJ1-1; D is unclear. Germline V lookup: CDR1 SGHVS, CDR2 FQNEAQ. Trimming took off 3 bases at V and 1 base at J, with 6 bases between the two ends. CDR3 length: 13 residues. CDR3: CASSFQANTEAFF. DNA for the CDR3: TGTGCCAGCAGCTTCCAGGCGAACACTGAAGCTTTCTTT.

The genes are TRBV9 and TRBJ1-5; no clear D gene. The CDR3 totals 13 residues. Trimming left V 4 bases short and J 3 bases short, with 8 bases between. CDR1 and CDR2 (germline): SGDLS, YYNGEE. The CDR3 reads CASSSGYNQPQHF. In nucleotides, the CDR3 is TGTGCCAGCAGCTCGGGATACAATCAGCCCCAGCATTTT.

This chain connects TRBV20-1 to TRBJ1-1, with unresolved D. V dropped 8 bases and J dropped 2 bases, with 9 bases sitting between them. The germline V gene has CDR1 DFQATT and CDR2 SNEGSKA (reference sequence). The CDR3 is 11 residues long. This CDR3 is CSQEGNTEAFF. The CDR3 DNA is TGCAGTCAAGAGGGAAACACTGAAGCTTTCTTT.

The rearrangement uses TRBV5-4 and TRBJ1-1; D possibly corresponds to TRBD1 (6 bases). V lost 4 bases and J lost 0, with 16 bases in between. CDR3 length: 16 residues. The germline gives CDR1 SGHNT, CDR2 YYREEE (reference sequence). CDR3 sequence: CASSTPGAGMNTEAFF. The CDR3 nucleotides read TGTGCCAGCAGCACCCCAGGGGCGGGCATGAACACTGAAGCTTTCTTT.

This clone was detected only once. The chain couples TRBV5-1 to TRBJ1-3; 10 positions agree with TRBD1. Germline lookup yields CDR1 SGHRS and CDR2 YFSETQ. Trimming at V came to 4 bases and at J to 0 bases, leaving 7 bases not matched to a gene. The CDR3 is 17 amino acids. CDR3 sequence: CASSVSGTGVSGNTIYF. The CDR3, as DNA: TGCGCCAGCAGCGTGTCCGGGACAGGGGTCTCTGGAAACACCATATATTTT.

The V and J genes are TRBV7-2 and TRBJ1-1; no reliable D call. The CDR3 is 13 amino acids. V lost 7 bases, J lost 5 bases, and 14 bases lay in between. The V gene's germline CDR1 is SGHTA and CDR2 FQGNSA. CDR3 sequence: CASTEISGTEAFF. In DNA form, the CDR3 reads TGTGCCAGCACCGAGATTTCGGGGACTGAAGCTTTCTTT.

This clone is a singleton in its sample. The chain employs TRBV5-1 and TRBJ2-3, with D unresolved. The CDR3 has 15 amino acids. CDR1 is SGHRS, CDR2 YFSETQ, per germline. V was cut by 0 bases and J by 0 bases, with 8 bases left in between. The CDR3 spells CASSLEYRSTDTQYF. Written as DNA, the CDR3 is TGCGCCAGCAGCTTGGAGTACAGAAGCACAGATACGCAGTATTTT. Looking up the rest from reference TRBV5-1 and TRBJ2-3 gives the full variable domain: KAGVTQTPRYLIKTRGQQVTLSCSPISGHRSVSWYQQTPGQGLQFLFEYFSETQRNKGNFPGRFSGRQFSNSRSEMNVSTLELGDSALYLCASSLEYRSTDTQYFGPGTRLTVL.

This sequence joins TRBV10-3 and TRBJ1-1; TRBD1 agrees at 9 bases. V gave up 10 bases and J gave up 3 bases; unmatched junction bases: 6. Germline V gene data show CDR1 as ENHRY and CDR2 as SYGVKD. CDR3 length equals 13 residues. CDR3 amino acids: CATAGQGYTEAFF. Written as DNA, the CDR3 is TGTGCCACCGCAGGACAGGGGTACACTGAAGCTTTCTTT.

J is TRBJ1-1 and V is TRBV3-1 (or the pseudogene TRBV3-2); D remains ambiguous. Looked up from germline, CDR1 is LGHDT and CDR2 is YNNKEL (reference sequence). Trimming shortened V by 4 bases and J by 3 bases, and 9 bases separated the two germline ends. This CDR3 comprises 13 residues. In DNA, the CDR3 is TGTGCCAGCAGCCCTTTTGAGGACACTGAAGCTTTCTTT. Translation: CASSPFEDTEAFF.

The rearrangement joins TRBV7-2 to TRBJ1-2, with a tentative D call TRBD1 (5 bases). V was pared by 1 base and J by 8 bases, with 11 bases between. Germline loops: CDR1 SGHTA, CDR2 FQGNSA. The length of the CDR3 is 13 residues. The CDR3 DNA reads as TGTGCCAGCAGCTTAGGGGGCGGGGGAGGCTACACCTTC. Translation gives CASSLGGGGGYTF.

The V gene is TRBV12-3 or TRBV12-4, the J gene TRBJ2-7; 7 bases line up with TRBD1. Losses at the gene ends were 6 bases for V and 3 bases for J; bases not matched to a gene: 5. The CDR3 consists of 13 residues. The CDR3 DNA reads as TGTGCCAGCAGGTCGGGACAGTTCTACGAGCAGTACTTC. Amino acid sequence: CASRSGQFYEQYF.

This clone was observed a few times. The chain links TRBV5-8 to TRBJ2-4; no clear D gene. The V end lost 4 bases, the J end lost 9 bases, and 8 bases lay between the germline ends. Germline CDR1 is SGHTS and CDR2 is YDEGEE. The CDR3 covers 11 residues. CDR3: CASSQSIIQYF. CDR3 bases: TGTGCCAGCAGCCAGTCGATCATTCAGTACTTC.

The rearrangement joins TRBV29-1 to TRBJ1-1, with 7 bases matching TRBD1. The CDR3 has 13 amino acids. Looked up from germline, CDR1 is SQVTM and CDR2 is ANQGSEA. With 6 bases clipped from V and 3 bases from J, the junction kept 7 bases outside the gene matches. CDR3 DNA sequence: TGCAGCGTCAACAGGGGTCCGGACACTGAAGCTTTCTTT. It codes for CSVNRGPDTEAFF.

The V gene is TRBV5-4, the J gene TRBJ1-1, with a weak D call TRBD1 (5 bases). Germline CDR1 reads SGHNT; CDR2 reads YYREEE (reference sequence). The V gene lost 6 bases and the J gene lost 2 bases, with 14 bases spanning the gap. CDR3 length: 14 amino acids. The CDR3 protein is CASTTEGPNTEAFF. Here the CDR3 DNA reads TGTGCCAGCACCACGGAGGGGCCAAACACTGAAGCTTTCTTT.

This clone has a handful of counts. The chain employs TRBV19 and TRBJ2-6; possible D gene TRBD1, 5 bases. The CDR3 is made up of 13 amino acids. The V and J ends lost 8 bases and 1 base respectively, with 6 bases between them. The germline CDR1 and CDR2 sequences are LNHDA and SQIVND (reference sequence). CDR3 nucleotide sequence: TGTGCCAGTTACAGGTCTGGGGCCAACGTCCTGACTTTC. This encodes CASYRSGANVLTF.

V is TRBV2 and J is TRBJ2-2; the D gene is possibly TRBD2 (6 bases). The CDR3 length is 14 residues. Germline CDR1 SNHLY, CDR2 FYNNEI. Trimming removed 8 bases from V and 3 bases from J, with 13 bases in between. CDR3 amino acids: CASGEDSYTGELFF. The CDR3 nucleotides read TGTGCCAGCGGGGAGGACTCTTACACCGGGGAGCTGTTTTTT. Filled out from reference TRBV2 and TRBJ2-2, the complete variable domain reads EPEVTQTPSHQVTQMGQEVILRCVPISNHLYFYWYRQILGQKVEFLVSFYNNEISEKSEIFDDQFSVERPDGSNFTLKIRSTKLEDSAMYFCASGEDSYTGELFFGEGSRLTVL.